This T cell receptor (beta chain) was observed in a study of T cell responses to AZD1222 COVID-19 vaccine. Study context: Pooling covered second doses at about 4 or about 12 weeks. Whole-study results and caveats: Mapped onto spike, vaccine-associated CD4 TCRs spanned it and were dominant at 160-218 and 743-854. Clonal diversity may have been underestimated, and the donors were mostly white British, with more females than males.

The repertoire was sequenced with immunoSEQ multiplex PCR; TCRdb's copy has only in-frame clones and lacks some. The sample records roughly 140,000 clones, about 91% being singletons. The V gene's germline CDR1 is ENHRY and CDR2 SYGVKD. This CDR3 has 15 residues. The V segment lost 3 bases and the J segment 4 bases; nucleotides outside the gene matches: 6. This clone was detected a few times. The antigen remains undetermined. The chain carries TRBV10-3 and TRBJ1-5; 7 nucleotides match TRBD1. The source of this sequence is an adult in good health. The starting material was peripheral blood, obtained on day 0 of AZD1222 vaccination. CDR3 nucleotide sequence: TGTGCCATCAGTGATAGGACAGGTAGGAATCAGCCCCAGCATTTT. The encoded protein is CAISDRTGRNQPQHF.